This TCR beta chain comes out of a study of T cells in Graves' hyperthyroidism and ophthalmopathy (dated by TCRdb to the late 2010s). Background for the entire study: Peripheral blood samples were taken at initial diagnosis, before any treatment was given. To identify distinguishing TCR V-J signatures, a discovery cohort of about 100 patients was used, comprising 43 with Graves' ophthalmopathy and around 57 with stable Graves' hyperthyroidism. An independent validation cohort of 18 to 20 hyperthyroidism patients and about 16 patients who later progressed to ophthalmopathy tested prospective prediction of ophthalmopathy. The 90 or so discovery patients were randomly split 7:3 into training and test sets. In about 6 Graves' hyperthyroidism patients, the study also compared T-cell repertoires from thyroid tissue with T-cell repertoires from blood. Once sampling was done, hyperthyroidism patients were given methimazole at a starting dose of 30 mg daily, whereas ophthalmopathy patients were given high-dose intravenous methylprednisolone. According to the paper, TCR Vbeta CDR3 sequencing was carried out on approximately 140 peripheral blood samples, which came from 40 to 45 ophthalmopathy, around 75 hyperthyroidism and about 17 progressor patients. Here is what the overall study found, with its caveats: In validation, the model predicted progression to ophthalmopathy a median of approximately 6.6 months before onset, with roughly 70% sensitivity and 72.22% specificity. Most expanded thyroid clonotypes (frequency above 0.001) were also found in blood, which suggests that blood repertoires may mirror thyroid immune responses. Ophthalmopathy was separated from stable hyperthyroidism by a 13 V-J signature model, with approximately 89% sensitivity and roughly 81% specificity obtained in cross-validation and 80%/75% obtained in testing. Sample size was not statistically predetermined, and blinding of investigators to group allocation was not performed.

As concerns this clonotype: Its target antigen remains unknown. An end of the junction does not agree with germline; a read error may underlie this.

Amplification of TCR beta CDR3 regions was carried out from RNA transcripts. The first round of RT-PCR for the TCR CDR3 was performed with the HTBI primer set and the Qiagen OneStep RT-PCR kit. A second multiplex PCR round built the libraries, followed by size selection and purification. Paired-end sequencing of the libraries was performed with 100 bp reads on an Illumina HiSeq2000. The authors' analysis ran thus. SOAPnuke was used to process the raw data, with reads discarded if the reads contained adapters or uncalled bases, had a mean Phred below 15, or lacked an exact constant-primer or identifier match. COPE v1.2.5 was used to merge the high-quality paired reads, and each unique nucleotide sequence was defined as a clonotype. MiTCR v1.1 was used to align the clonotypes against IMGT TRBV, TRBD and TRBJ reference segments. The analysis included only V-J combinations with a frequency above 0.0001, which together covered approximately 99% of the repertoires. The TCS score was defined as F50 (clonal expansion) divided by E x V (chaos), with BLOSUM62-based TCRdist calculated between CDR3 peptides within each V-J. Welch's t-statistics and random forest reduced just over 500 V-J features to fewer than 15, which were used in a naive Bayes classifier (R e1071). The public reads were run again by TCRdb, first through fastp at Q25 and then through MiXCR, and only productive beta chains were kept. Rows merge per CDR3 protein into single entries with the most common DNA and genes. TCRdb assigned the V and J calls; the authors' analysis was not used. The sample table lists approximately 610,000 distinct CDR3 sequences, about a sixth of them with a count of one. Of the sample, 15% to 20% is held by the ten largest clones.

Its CDR3 holds 15 amino acids, cysteine through phenylalanine. Just the 45-base CDR3 DNA is kept, in frame starting at base 1. The germline V gene encodes CDR1 SGHAT and CDR2 FQNNGV. Stable Graves' hyperthyroidism was defined as no progression to ophthalmopathy during 18 months of follow-up. The hyperthyroidism patients were between 18 and 65 years old and newly diagnosed, with a disease duration of less than 2 months. The study excluded patients with uncontrolled infections, other autoimmune diseases, pregnancy or lactation. Clinical symptoms, serum thyroxine and TRAb, thyroid ultrasound, and orbital computed tomography formed the basis for the diagnoses. Ficoll-Paque density gradient centrifugation was used to isolate PBMCs from 8.5 to 10 ml of fresh peripheral blood. Trizol reagent was used to extract total RNA, and RNA quality was then checked on an Agilent 2100 Bioanalyzer.

Recombination connected TRBV11-2 to TRBJ2-1; TRBD2 aligns with 14 central bases. This receptor was taken from a young woman with Graves' hyperthyroidism. Sequencing was performed on blood. The base sequence is TGTGCCAGCAGCTTGACTAGCGGGAGGGTTAATGATCAGTTCTTC. Translated, this gives CASSLTSGRVNDQFF.